Included here is one T cell receptor (beta chain) sequence, with context. This sample stems from a study of T cells after somatic rescue of genetic block. Clones were sequenced by immunoSEQ multiplex PCR, and TCRdb holds only the in-frame ones, with some missing. The sample records more than 65,000 clones, approximately 91% being singletons. Germline V CDR1 and CDR2: SNHLY, FYNNEI. The CDR3 loop spans 14 amino acids. The ends were cut back, 5 bases at V and 0 bases at J, with 7 bases in the middle. This clonotype was obtained from a man aged 25-45 years. Sequencing was done on a sample of peripheral blood mononuclear cells (PBMCs). The chain is built from TRBV2 and TRBJ1-4; no definite D call. The chain's CDR3 is CASSRESTNEKLFF. CDR3 nucleotide sequence: TGTGCCAGCAGTAGGGAATCAACTAATGAAAAACTGTTTTTT.